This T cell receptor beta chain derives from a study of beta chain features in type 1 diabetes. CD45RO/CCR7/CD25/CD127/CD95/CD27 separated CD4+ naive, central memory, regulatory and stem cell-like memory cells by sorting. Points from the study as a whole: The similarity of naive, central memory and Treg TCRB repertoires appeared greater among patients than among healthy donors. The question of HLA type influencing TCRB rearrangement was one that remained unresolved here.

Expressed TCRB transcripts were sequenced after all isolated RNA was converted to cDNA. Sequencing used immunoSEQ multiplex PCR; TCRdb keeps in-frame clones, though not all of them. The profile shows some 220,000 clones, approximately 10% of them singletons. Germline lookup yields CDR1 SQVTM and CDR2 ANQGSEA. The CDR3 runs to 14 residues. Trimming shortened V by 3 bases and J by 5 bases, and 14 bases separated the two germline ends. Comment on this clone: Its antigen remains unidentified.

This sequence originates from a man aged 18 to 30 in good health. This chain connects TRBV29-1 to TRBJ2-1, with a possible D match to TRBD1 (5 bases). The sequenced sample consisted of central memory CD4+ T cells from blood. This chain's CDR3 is CSVEGGANDNEQFF. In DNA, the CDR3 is TGCAGCGTTGAGGGTGGGGCAAACGACAATGAGCAGTTCTTC.